Sequencing of this T cell receptor (beta chain) was carried out in a study of blood T cell repertoires in COVID-19. Study information: The origin of the acute and convalescent COVID-19 samples was the United States, Italy and Spain. In each case, the material was cDNA or gDNA derived from T cells, B-cell-depleted T cells, or PBMCs.

Germline assignment: CDR1 SGHVS and CDR2 FQNEAQ. The germline V and J ends were trimmed by 3 bases and 0 bases, with 11 bases remaining between them. This CDR3 has 16 residues. TCRdb's table, derived via immunoSEQ multiplex PCR, lists solely in-frame clones and lacks some. The sample consists of about 75,000 clones, less than 90% of them appearing once. The clonotype originates from a human donor in a cohort sampled during active COVID-19. Source material: peripheral blood. The chain combines TRBV7-8 with TRBJ1-4; no clear D. CDR3 nucleotides: TGTGCCAGCAGCTTTCCGGGTAGTGCAACTAATGAAAAACTGTTTTTT. It is translated as CASSFPGSATNEKLFF.